The 15 T cell receptor beta chains below were found in one sample sequenced in a study of CD8 T cells in ankylosing spondylitis. General study findings and limits: Among TCR beta sequences, a motif of under 10 highly homologous variants appeared characteristic of ankylosing spondylitis blood.

No antigens are known for them. TCRdb called the 5' RACE reads again in MiXCR, with one record for every CDR3 protein. Of roughly 470,000 distinct CDR3 sequences in the sample, about 25% are singletons; the top ten hold over 0.8%. Material for sequencing was blood, either unsorted or a sorted T cell fraction (not recorded which). The receptors come from a male donor with ankylosing spondylitis.

The chain carries TRBV15 and TRBJ2-3; weak D call: TRBD2 (5 bases). Germline CDR1 and CDR2: LNHNV and YYDKDF (reference sequence). V lost 0 bases and J lost 6, with 22 bases in between. This CDR3 region has 18 residues. The CDR3 reads CATSREKASERLLDTQYF. In DNA form, the CDR3 reads TGTGCCACCAGCAGAGAGAAGGCCTCGGAGCGGCTCCTCGATACGCAGTATTTT.

This sequence joins TRBV28 and TRBJ1-5, with a possible D match to TRBD1 (5 bases). V shed 10 bases and J shed 0 bases, with 19 bases lying between them. Per germline, CDR1 MDHEN and CDR2 SYDVKM. The length of the CDR3 is 16 residues. In DNA, the CDR3 is TGTGCCACCGTGGGAAGGGGACTCTTTAGCAATCAGCCCCAGCATTTT. This encodes CATVGRGLFSNQPQHF.

The V and J genes are TRBV12-3 or TRBV12-4 and TRBJ2-4; D remains ambiguous. The CDR3 sequence is 10 residues long. Between the trimmed V and J ends, which lost 8 bases and 10 bases, there was a span of 9 bases. The CDR3 sequence is CASGFEIQYF. CDR3 nucleotide sequence: TGTGCCAGCGGATTCGAGATTCAGTACTTC.

This chain connects TRBV12-3 or TRBV12-4 to TRBJ2-2; either TRBD1 or TRBD2 may supply D (5 bases each). The V end was cut by 5 bases, the J end by 6 bases, with 19 bases between. CDR3 length: 16 residues. The CDR3 region is CASSLTGTAAPGELFF. CDR3 nucleotide sequence: TGTGCCAGCAGTCTAACCGGGACCGCGGCTCCCGGGGAGCTGTTTTTT.

The chain is built from TRBV5-1 and TRBJ2-3; D remains unclear. The CDR3 loop spans 15 amino acids. Germline values: CDR1 SGHRS, CDR2 YFSETQ. Trimming stripped 2 bases from V and 0 bases from J, with 10 bases between. The CDR3 loop reads CASSFVTLSTDTQYF. The CDR3 DNA reads TGCGCCAGCAGCTTTGTAACGCTTAGCACAGATACGCAGTATTTT. The full variable domain, in which reference TRBV5-1 and TRBJ2-3 provide the parts outside the CDR3, is KAGVTQTPRYLIKTRGQQVTLSCSPISGHRSVSWYQQTPGQGLQFLFEYFSETQRNKGNFPGRFSGRQFSNSRSEMNVSTLELGDSALYLCASSFVTLSTDTQYFGPGTRLTVL.

In its sample, this clonotype was seen many times. The chain carries TRBV12-3 or TRBV12-4 and TRBJ1-1; TRBD1 matches 7 bases. CDR3 length: 16 amino acids. Trimming cost V 6 bases and J 2 bases; bases outside gene matches: 12. CDR3 region: CASSQDSGGINTEAFF. CDR3 sequence (DNA): TGTGCCAGCAGCCAGGACTCAGGGGGGATTAACACTGAAGCTTTCTTT.

This clonotype was observed a handful of times. The chain recombines TRBV3-1 with TRBJ2-5; possible D gene TRBD2, 5 bases. V was pared by 2 bases and J by 5 bases, with 9 bases between. Germline V gene data show CDR1 as LGHDT and CDR2 as YNNKEL (reference sequence). CDR3 length: 13 amino acids. CDR3 sequence (DNA): TGTGCCAGCAGCCAACATCGGGGTGAGACCCAGTACTTC. As protein: CASSQHRGETQYF.

The chain recombines TRBV5-6 with TRBJ2-1, with unresolved D. V gave up 6 bases and J gave up 3 bases, with 7 bases separating them. CDR1 is SGHDT and CDR2 is YYEEEE in the germline V gene. The CDR3 runs 12 residues. CDR3 region: CASTLLYNEQFF. The CDR3 bases are TGTGCCAGCACCCTTCTCTACAATGAGCAGTTCTTC.

The chain is built from TRBV5-1 and TRBJ2-3; the D gene is possibly TRBD2 (7 bases). V was clipped by 1 base and J by 0 bases, with 15 bases between them. The CDR3 covers 17 residues. Per germline, CDR1 SGHRS and CDR2 YFSETQ. CDR3 amino acids: CASSLPPGGSSTDTQYF. The CDR3 DNA follows: TGCGCCAGCAGCTTGCCCCCGGGGGGCTCTAGCACAGATACGCAGTATTTT.

This clonotype came up a few times. CDR3 amino acids: CSASLPVGGRDDGYTF. The CDR3 DNA follows: TGCAGTGCTAGCCTCCCGGTCGGGGGGCGGGACGATGGCTACACCTTC. J is TRBJ1-2 and V is TRBV20-1; weak D call: TRBD1 (6 bases). CDR1 and CDR2 from the germline V gene are DFQATT and SNEGSKA (reference sequence). Trimming removed 3 bases from V and 6 bases from J, with 23 bases in between. The CDR3 covers 16 residues.

A few counts support this clonotype. This chain uses TRBV3-1 with TRBJ2-1, with D hard to call. V shed 8 bases and J shed 5 bases, with 10 bases lying between them. The CDR3 is made up of 12 amino acids. Germline V gene lookup returns CDR1 LGHDT and CDR2 YNNKEL (reference sequence). The CDR3 DNA reads TGTGCCAGCGTAGGGCCCCACAATGAGCAGTTCTTC. Translating it yields CASVGPHNEQFF.

This clonotype was counted a few times. V usage is TRBV2 and J usage is TRBJ2-2; TRBD2 agrees at 11 bases. The CDR3 covers 15 residues. From germline, CDR1 is SNHLY and CDR2 FYNNEI. V shed 6 bases and J 0 bases; nucleotides not matched to a gene: 0. CDR3 sequence: CASRGLAANTGELFF. CDR3 nucleotides: TGTGCCAGCAGGGGACTAGCGGCGAACACCGGGGAGCTGTTTTTT.

This clonotype came up a few times. The gene calls are TRBV30 and TRBJ1-2; 7 bases map to TRBD1. The CDR3 is made up of 13 amino acids. Germline loops: CDR1 GTSNPN, CDR2 SVGIG (reference sequence). V was pared by 3 bases and J by 4 bases, with 5 bases of the junction left unmatched. The CDR3 DNA reads TGTGCCTGGAGGGACAGGTCGAGCTATGGCTACACCTTC. This translates into CAWRDRSSYGYTF.

The chain links TRBV28 to TRBJ1-1; 8 bases line up with TRBD1. The CDR3 runs to 12 residues. CDR1 and CDR2 (germline): MDHEN, SYDVKM. V dropped 5 bases and J dropped 12; count of bases not matched to a gene: 8. DNA of the CDR3: TGTGCCAGCAGTCCAGGACAGGGTAGGCCTTTCTTT. Protein: CASSPGQGRPFF. Variable domain in full (rest from reference TRBV28 and TRBJ1-1): DVKVTQSSRYLVKRTGEKVFLECVQDMDHENMFWYRQDPGLGLRLIYFSYDVKMKEKGDIPEGYSVSREKKERFSLILESASTNQTSMYLCASSPGQGRPFFGQGTRLTVV.

This chain connects TRBV24-1 to TRBJ1-2; possibly TRBD1 for D (5 bases). The V gene lost 4 bases and the J gene lost 3 bases, with 8 bases spanning the gap. CDR1 and CDR2 (germline): KGHDR, SFDVKD. The CDR3 has 13 residues. Here the CDR3 DNA reads TGTGCCACCAGTGACGGGACCCACTATGGCTACACCTTC. This codes for CATSDGTHYGYTF.